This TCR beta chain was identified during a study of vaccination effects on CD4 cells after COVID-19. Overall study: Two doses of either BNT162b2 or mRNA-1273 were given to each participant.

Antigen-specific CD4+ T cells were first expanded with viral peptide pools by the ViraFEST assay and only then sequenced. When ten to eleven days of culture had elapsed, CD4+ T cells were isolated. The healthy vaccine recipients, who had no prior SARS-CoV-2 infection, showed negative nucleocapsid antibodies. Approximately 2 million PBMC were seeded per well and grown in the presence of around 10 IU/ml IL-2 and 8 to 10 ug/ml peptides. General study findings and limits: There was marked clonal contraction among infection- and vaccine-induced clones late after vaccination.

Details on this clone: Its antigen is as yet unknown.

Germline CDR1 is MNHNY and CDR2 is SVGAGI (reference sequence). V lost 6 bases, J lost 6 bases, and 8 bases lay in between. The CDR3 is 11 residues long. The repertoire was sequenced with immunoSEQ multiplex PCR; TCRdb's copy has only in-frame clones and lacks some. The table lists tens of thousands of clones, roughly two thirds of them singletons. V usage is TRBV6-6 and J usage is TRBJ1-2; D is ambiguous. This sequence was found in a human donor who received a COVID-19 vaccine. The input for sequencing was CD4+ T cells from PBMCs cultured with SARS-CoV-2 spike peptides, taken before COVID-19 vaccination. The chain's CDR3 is CASSPKDGYTF. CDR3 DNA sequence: TGTGCCAGCAGCCCCAAGGATGGCTACACCTTC.